Many counts were recorded for the clone carrying this TCR beta chain. Its antigen is still unknown. The length of the CDR3 is 15 residues. Trimming removed 5 bases at V and 5 bases at J, with 16 bases between. CDR1 SGHTA and CDR2 FQGNSA come from the germline V gene. The entry originates in a study of human T cells and chemical hapten exposure. A single record per CDR3 protein comes from TCRdb applying MiXCR to the RACE reads. The sample has 300,000 to 350,000 distinct CDR3 sequences; around 6.9% are singletons. Study-level points and caveats: No change in TCRs above 1 in 1000 frequency was produced by DPC sensitization.

This sample's time point: patch test 1, 2 weeks after DPC sensitization. As to treatment: therapeutic diphenylcyclopropenone sensitization with weekly scalp DPC. This sequence originates from a young woman with alopecia areata. Some clones in this sample may be carry-over from other donors' samples. This material consisted of whole blood, taken in connection with sensitization to the hapten diphenylcyclopropenone (DPC). The gene calls are TRBV7-2 and TRBJ2-1; the D gene is possibly TRBD1 (5 bases). The chain's CDR3 is CASSQGVFSNNEQFF. CDR3 sequence (DNA): TGTGCCAGCAGCCAAGGGGTTTTTAGCAACAATGAGCAGTTCTTC.